These 20 T cell receptor beta chains came from one sample sequenced in a study of OX40 agonist ivuxolimab in advanced cancers. Profiled with immunoSEQ multiplex PCR; TCRdb holds only in-frame clones, not every one. The table has approximately 23,000 clones, over 70% seen once. Here the sequenced sample was CD4+ or CD8+ T cells sorted from blood, taken in a trial of the OX40 agonist ivuxolimab. The receptor source for this set is an adult with an advanced solid tumor such as melanoma, head and neck, liver or kidney cancer.

This chain joins TRBV9 and TRBJ2-7, with D perhaps TRBD2 (6 bases). Deletions cut 2 bases from V and 1 base from J, with 13 bases between. CDR1 is SGDLS, CDR2 YYNGEE, per germline. This CDR3 spans 15 amino acids. This CDR3 reads CASSVAVADSYEQYF. CDR3 DNA sequence: TGTGCCAGCAGCGTCGCGGTAGCGGATTCCTACGAGCAGTACTTC.

About this clone: Other DNA sequences in this sample translate to the same CDR3. The chain is built from TRBV27 and TRBJ2-1; possibly TRBD2 for D (6 bases). Germline CDR1 reads MNHEY; CDR2 reads SMNVEV (reference sequence). The V end lost 6 bases, the J end lost 3 bases, and 12 bases lay between the germline ends. CDR3 length equals 14 residues. CDR3 bases: TGTGCCAGCAGCCCGGGGGTGGGCTACAATGAGCAGTTCTTC. Protein: CASSPGVGYNEQFF.

In this sample, this clone turned up a few times. The J gene is TRBJ2-7, the V gene TRBV4-2; the match to TRBD2 covers 11 bases. The trim removed 3 bases at V and 2 bases at J, leaving 6 bases unmatched. Germline V gene data show CDR1 as LGHNA and CDR2 as YNFKEQ. CDR3 length equals 16 residues. The CDR3 loop is CASSQDPSGGPYEQYF. The CDR3 DNA is TGTGCCAGCAGCCAGGATCCTAGCGGGGGGCCCTACGAGCAGTACTTC.

The rearrangement joins TRBV7-9 to TRBJ2-1; D perhaps matches TRBD2 (6 bases). This CDR3 spans 16 amino acids. With 5 bases removed from V and 2 bases from J, the gap between germline ends came to 16 bases. Germline V gene sequence: CDR1 SEHNR, CDR2 FQNEAQ (reference sequence). CDR3 DNA: TGTGCCAGCAGCCCACCCGTGACGGGAGCCTACAATGAGCAGTTCTTC. It specifies CASSPPVTGAYNEQFF. The full variable domain, its missing parts supplied by reference TRBV7-9 and TRBJ2-1, is DTGVSQNPRHKITKRGQNVTFRCDPISEHNRLYWYRQTLGQGPEFLTYFQNEAQLEKSRLLSDRFSAERPKGSFSTLEIQRTEQGDSAMYLCASSPPVTGAYNEQFFGPGTRLTVL.

The V gene is TRBV5-6, the J gene TRBJ2-7; a possible D gene is TRBD1 (7 bases). Germline V gives CDR1 SGHDT, CDR2 YYEEEE. This CDR3 region has 16 residues. V lost 3 bases to trimming and J lost 2 bases, with 18 bases between them. This chain's CDR3 is CASSWGAGTETYEQYF. The CDR3 bases are TGTGCCAGCAGCTGGGGGGCCGGGACAGAGACCTACGAGCAGTACTTC. The full variable domain, completed using reference TRBV5-6 and TRBJ2-7, is DAGVTQSPTHLIKTRGQQVTLRCSPKSGHDTVSWYQQALGQGPQFIFQYYEEEERQRGNFPDRFSGHQFPNYSSELNVNALLLGDSALYLCASSWGAGTETYEQYFGPGTRLTVT.

The rearrangement uses TRBV7-2 and TRBJ2-1; the match to TRBD1 covers 8 bases. Per the germline V gene, CDR1 is SGHTA and CDR2 is FQGNSA. This CDR3 is built from 14 residues. J gave up 5 bases and V 3 bases, and 3 bases lay outside the gene matches. The CDR3 is CASSFGTGDNEQFF. CDR3 DNA sequence: TGTGCCAGCAGCTTCGGGACAGGAGACAATGAGCAGTTCTTC.

V is TRBV6-6 and J is TRBJ2-7; 12 nucleotides line up with TRBD2. Losses at the gene ends were 7 bases for V and 7 bases for J; bases not matched to a gene: 11. The CDR3 has 15 amino acids. Germline lookup yields CDR1 MNHNY and CDR2 SVGAGI (reference sequence). In nucleotides, the CDR3 is TGTGCCAGCAACCCGGCTCTAGCGGGGGGGCGAGAGCAGTACTTC. Protein product: CASNPALAGGREQYF.

The chain combines TRBV2 with TRBJ1-5, with unresolved D. V lost 10 bases, J lost 0 bases, and 10 bases lay in between. Per the germline V gene, CDR1 is SNHLY and CDR2 is FYNNEI. This CDR3 contains 13 residues. CDR3 residues: CATGRDSNQPQHF. The CDR3 region has the DNA TGTGCCACCGGACGGGATAGCAATCAGCCCCAGCATTTT.

This clone occurred a few times. The chain recombines TRBV10-1 with TRBJ1-5, with 9 bases fitting TRBD1. CDR1 is WNHNN, CDR2 SYGVQD, per germline (reference sequence). The ends lost 7 bases at V and 0 bases at J; junction bases unmatched: 10. The CDR3 extends over 17 amino acids. The CDR3 reads CASIGTGRNFSNQPQHF. The CDR3 DNA reads as TGCGCCAGCATAGGGACAGGGCGTAACTTTAGCAATCAGCCCCAGCATTTT.

This chain uses TRBV6-6 with TRBJ2-7; 8 bases are a match to TRBD2. CDR3 length equals 14 residues. The V gene end was trimmed by 8 bases and the J gene end by 9 bases; junction bases not matched to a gene: 15. The germline V gene encodes CDR1 MNHNY and CDR2 SVGAGI (reference sequence). The CDR3 sequence: CASAPTSETYLQYF. The CDR3 DNA sequence: TGTGCCAGCGCCCCGACTAGCGAGACTTACTTGCAGTACTTC.

Regarding this clone: Within the sample, other DNA sequences also encode this same CDR3. CDR3 amino acids: CASRHSNNEQFF. Written as DNA, the CDR3 is TGCGCCAGCCGCCACTCGAACAATGAGCAGTTCTTC. The rearrangement links TRBV5-1 to TRBJ2-1; D gene ambiguous. V dropped 7 bases and J dropped 5 bases, with 10 bases sitting between them. The germline CDR1 and CDR2 sequences are SGHRS and YFSETQ. This CDR3 comprises 12 residues.

This chain uses TRBV6-6 with TRBJ2-7; no firm D call. The CDR3 has 14 amino acids. The germline V gene has CDR1 MNHNY and CDR2 SVGAGI (reference sequence). With 2 bases removed from V and 6 bases from J, the gap between germline ends came to 14 bases. The CDR3 sequence is CASSYAESGGEQYF. The CDR3 DNA is TGTGCCAGCAGTTACGCCGAGAGTGGCGGCGAGCAGTACTTC.

The genes are TRBV4-1 and TRBJ1-2; D not certain. Germline V lookup: CDR1 MGHRA, CDR2 YSYEKL. This CDR3 has 14 amino acids. Trimming took 2 bases from V and 8 from J, leaving 15 bases between them. The CDR3 here is CASSQTIDPRGYTF. The CDR3 DNA is TGCGCCAGCAGCCAAACTATTGACCCGAGAGGCTACACCTTC.

The chain carries TRBV4-1 and TRBJ1-1; D remains unclear. Germline V gene data show CDR1 as MGHRA and CDR2 as YSYEKL. Trimming took 1 base from V and 5 from J, leaving 14 bases between them. There are 15 residues in the CDR3. CDR3 protein: CASSQGPGVYTEAFF. The CDR3 DNA is TGCGCCAGCAGCCAAGGGCCCGGGGTTTATACTGAAGCTTTCTTT.

The CDR3 DNA reads as TGTGCCTGGAGTGTTTCGGGGGCGAGCAATCAGCCCCAGCATTTT. The encoded protein is CAWSVSGASNQPQHF. V usage is TRBV30 and J usage is TRBJ1-5; the D gene is possibly TRBD1 (6 bases). The ends were cut back, 0 bases at V and 1 base at J, with 10 bases in the middle. Germline loops: CDR1 GTSNPN, CDR2 SVGIG (reference sequence). The CDR3 sequence is 15 residues long.

V and J are TRBV4-1 and TRBJ2-1, with TRBD1 identical over 11 bases. V shed 7 bases and J 4 bases; nucleotides not matched to a gene: 12. Germline V lookup: CDR1 MGHRA, CDR2 YSYEKL. The CDR3 spans 17 residues. The DNA for the CDR3 is TGCGCCAGCACCTCAAGAAGGGGGGACAGGGGGTACAATGAGCAGTTCTTC. Translating gives CASTSRRGDRGYNEQFF.

The chain uses TRBV7-6 and TRBJ2-2; 8 nucleotides agree with TRBD2. The V gene's germline CDR1 is SGHVS and CDR2 FNYEAQ. Losses at the gene ends were 4 bases for V and 4 bases for J; bases not matched to a gene: 17. The CDR3 consists of 19 residues. CDR3 protein: CASSSGLSGRGASTGELFF. The CDR3 DNA reads as TGTGCCAGCAGCTCGGGACTAAGCGGGAGAGGGGCGAGCACCGGGGAGCTGTTTTTT.

The V call is TRBV9, the J call TRBJ2-1; TRBD1 is a possible D gene (7 bases). This CDR3 is 15 amino acids long. The V gene's germline CDR1 is SGDLS and CDR2 YYNGEE. Trimming removed 4 bases at V and 8 bases at J, with 19 bases between. Written as DNA, the CDR3 is TGTGCCAGCAGCTCAGAAGAAGGGGGCGGGGATGAGCAGTTCTTC. Its translation: CASSSEEGGGDEQFF.

This chain uses TRBV30 with TRBJ2-7; D is possibly TRBD2 (6 bases). Trimming took off 0 bases at V and 5 bases at J, with 17 bases between the two ends. Germline CDR1 and CDR2: GTSNPN and SVGIG (reference sequence). CDR3 length: 15 amino acids. The DNA for the CDR3 is TGTGCCTGGAGTGTAGGGTCGGGGGAACGGGACGAGCAGTACTTC. Its translation is CAWSVGSGERDEQYF.

CDR3 bases: TGTGCCAGCAGTTCCGGACAGGGGGAACACGAGCAGTACTTC. This gives the protein CASSSGQGEHEQYF. This rearrangement joins TRBV6-6 to TRBJ2-7, with 10 bases that match TRBD1. The CDR3 length is 14 residues. Germline-derived CDR1 and CDR2 are MNHNY and SVGAGI (reference sequence). Trimming removed 4 bases from V and 5 bases from J; junction bases left unmatched: 5.